These 27 T cell receptor beta chains came from one sample sequenced in a study of early T cells in non-severe SARS-CoV-2 infection listed by TCRdb under 2021. Receptors were amplified or captured by 5' RACE. TCRdb lists the instrument as NextSeq 500. TCRdb reworked the public reads: Q25 trimming with fastp, MiXCR clone assembly, productive beta chains retained. A single entry per CDR3 protein holds the most common genes and DNA from its merged rows. Counted in this sample were tens of thousands of distinct CDR3 sequences; about 11% of them appeared once. More than 0.9% of the sample lies in the top ten. Sequenced material: whole blood, taken at baseline. These receptors originate from an adult who was a healthcare worker with PCR-confirmed SARS-CoV-2 infection or an uninfected control (not recorded which). The donor label of this sample is uncertain.

Only a few counts were recorded for this clonotype. The V gene is TRBV7-8, the J gene TRBJ2-1; weak D call: TRBD2 (6 bases). This CDR3 contains 16 residues. Trimming shortened V by 0 bases and J by 10 bases, and 19 bases separated the two germline ends. The V gene's germline CDR1 is SGHVS and CDR2 FQNEAQ. The CDR3 nucleotides read TGTGCCAGCAGCTTAGCGGGGACGGAGGGGAGGCGGGAGCAGTTCTTC. This codes for CASSLAGTEGRREQFF.

The chain has TRBV6-2 or TRBV6-3 and TRBJ1-1; 9 positions agree with TRBD1. Unmatched junction bases numbered 12, after V lost 6 bases and J lost 4 bases. The length of the CDR3 is 16 residues. In germline, CDR1 is MNHEY, CDR2 SVGEGT. The CDR3 nucleotides are TGTGCCAGCAGGCCCTTCCCGGGACAGGGTCGCACTGAAGCTTTCTTT. It yields the protein CASRPFPGQGRTEAFF.

This clonotype was found a few times. The chain has TRBV12-3 or TRBV12-4 and TRBJ2-1; 9 nucleotides line up with TRBD2. CDR3 size: 14 residues. The ends lost 7 bases at V and 7 bases at J; junction bases unmatched: 8. The CDR3 protein is CASNLDSGGNEQFF. The CDR3 coding sequence is TGTGCCAGCAATCTTGATAGCGGGGGAAATGAGCAGTTCTTC.

A few counts support this clonotype. The rearrangement links TRBV19 to TRBJ1-4; maybe TRBD1 (6 bases). Germline CDR1 is LNHDA and CDR2 is SQIVND (reference sequence). Trimming removed 10 bases from V and 0 bases from J, with 12 bases in between. There are 14 residues in the CDR3. CDR3 nucleotides: TGTGCCACCCGGACAGACGCAACTAATGAAAAACTGTTTTTT. Residues: CATRTDATNEKLFF.

This clonotype was seen more than once but under ten times. The chain is built from TRBV20-1 and TRBJ2-6; D remains ambiguous. Germline CDR1 is DFQATT and CDR2 is SNEGSKA (reference sequence). V was shortened by 0 bases and J by 0 bases, with 9 bases between the two germline ends. The CDR3 consists of 16 residues. The CDR3 here is CSARDPRFSGANVLTF. The CDR3 nucleotides are TGCAGTGCTAGAGATCCGCGGTTCTCTGGGGCCAACGTCCTGACTTTC.

This clonotype was seen more than once but under ten times. The chain carries TRBV7-2 and TRBJ2-1, with D perhaps assigned TRBD1 or TRBD2 (5 bases each). Germline V gene data show CDR1 as SGHTA and CDR2 as FQGNSA. Trimming cost V 2 bases and J 6 bases, with 8 bases left between them. The CDR3 consists of 13 residues. CDR3 sequence: CASSLRGRNEQFF. CDR3 in DNA: TGTGCCAGCAGCTTACGGGGACGCAATGAGCAGTTCTTC. The full variable domain, rest sourced from reference TRBV7-2 and TRBJ2-1, is GAGVSQSPSNKVTEKGKDVELRCDPISGHTALYWYRQSLGQGLEFLIYFQGNSAPDKSGLPSDRFSAERTGGSVSTLTIQRTQQEDSAVYLCASSLRGRNEQFFGPGTRLTVL.

A few counts support this clonotype. The V gene is TRBV5-1, the J gene TRBJ2-1, with TRBD1 matching over 8 bases. J gave up 3 bases and V 6 bases, and 2 bases lay outside the gene matches. Germline CDR1 SGHRS, CDR2 YFSETQ. There are 13 residues in the CDR3. The CDR3 coding sequence is TGCGCCAGCAAGGGACAGGACTACAATGAGCAGTTCTTC. This gives the protein CASKGQDYNEQFF.

This clonotype was seen more than once but under ten times. The V call is TRBV12-3 or TRBV12-4, the J call TRBJ1-5; D may be TRBD1 (5 bases). This CDR3 is built from 13 residues. V was cut by 4 bases and J by 1 base, with 5 bases left in between. The CDR3 loop is CASSWDSNQPQHF. CDR3 DNA sequence: TGTGCCAGCAGTTGGGACAGCAATCAGCCCCAGCATTTT.

This clonotype has ten or more counts. Here the CDR3 reads CASSTGLPLAPDTQYF. CDR3 nucleotide sequence: TGTGCCAGTAGTACGGGACTGCCACTTGCCCCAGATACGCAGTATTTT. The V gene is TRBV19, the J gene TRBJ2-3, with D possibly being TRBD2 (6 bases). The CDR3 sequence is 16 residues long. Trimming cost V 4 bases and J 4 bases, with 18 bases left between them. Germline values: CDR1 LNHDA, CDR2 SQIVND (reference sequence).

There are many counts of this clonotype. V and J are TRBV2 and TRBJ1-6; D unclear. Trimming stripped 4 bases from V and 11 bases from J, with 12 bases between. This CDR3 is built from 13 residues. CDR1 is SNHLY and CDR2 is FYNNEI in the germline V gene. CDR3: CASSAGLGAPLHF. Written as DNA, the CDR3 is TGTGCCAGCAGTGCAGGCCTTGGGGCACCCCTCCACTTT. Full variable domain (rest looked up from reference TRBV2 and TRBJ1-6): EPEVTQTPSHQVTQMGQEVILRCVPISNHLYFYWYRQILGQKVEFLVSFYNNEISEKSEIFDDQFSVERPDGSNFTLKIRSTKLEDSAMYFCASSAGLGAPLHFGNGTRLTVT.

This clonotype has more than one count but fewer than ten. The rearrangement links TRBV2 to TRBJ1-2; 8 nucleotides agree with TRBD1. This CDR3 is 13 amino acids long. Trimming cost V 1 base and J 8 bases; bases outside gene matches: 3. Germline V gene data show CDR1 as SNHLY and CDR2 as FYNNEI. The CDR3 is CASSEVWTGGYTF. As DNA, the CDR3 is TGTGCCAGCAGTGAAGTGTGGACAGGGGGCTACACCTTC.

The chain links TRBV20-1 to TRBJ1-1, with 7 positions matching TRBD1. The germline V gene has CDR1 DFQATT and CDR2 SNEGSKA (reference sequence). The CDR3 totals 15 residues. The trim removed 4 bases at V and 0 bases at J, leaving 8 bases unmatched. Here the CDR3 DNA reads TGCAGTGCTACTGGACAGGCACCAATGAACACTGAAGCTTTCTTT. Translated: CSATGQAPMNTEAFF.

This clonotype was seen at least ten times. V and J are TRBV5-1 and TRBJ1-2, with D perhaps TRBD1 (5 bases). Between the trimmed V and J ends, which lost 6 bases and 3 bases, there was a span of 18 bases. This CDR3 is 15 amino acids long. Germline V gene data show CDR1 as SGHRS and CDR2 as YFSETQ. The CDR3 DNA reads as TGCGCCAGCACGCCTTGGGGACCCGCCGACTATGGCTACACCTTC. It encodes CASTPWGPADYGYTF.

The gene calls are TRBV29-1 and TRBJ2-2; D possibly corresponds to TRBD2 (6 bases). Trimming pared 6 bases from V and 7 bases from J, leaving 12 bases between. CDR1 and CDR2 (germline): SQVTM, ANQGSEA. The CDR3 length is 12 residues. This CDR3 reads CSVTGGGGELFF. The CDR3 coding sequence is TGCAGCGTGACCGGGGGAGGCGGGGAGCTGTTTTTT.

V usage is TRBV4-1 and J usage is TRBJ2-3, with D unresolved. Trimming shortened V by 1 base and J by 0 bases, and 14 bases separated the two germline ends. CDR1 and CDR2 from the germline V gene are MGHRA and YSYEKL. The CDR3 totals 17 residues. CDR3 sequence reads: CASSQVGRSRSTDTQYF. CDR3 in DNA: TGCGCCAGCAGCCAAGTAGGACGGTCGCGTAGCACAGATACGCAGTATTTT.

The CDR3 bases are TGTGCCAGCAGTTATCCTGGGGAGACCCAGTACTTC. It translates to CASSYPGETQYF. This chain links TRBV6-6 with TRBJ2-5, with D unresolved. The CDR3 is 12 residues long. Germline CDR1 reads MNHNY; CDR2 reads SVGAGI (reference sequence). The V and J ends lost 3 bases and 5 bases respectively, with 7 bases between them.

This clonotype turned up a few times. The chain uses TRBV3-1 and TRBJ2-7; D gene unclear. Trimming took off 1 base at V and 0 bases at J, with 7 bases between the two ends. The germline V gene has CDR1 LGHDT and CDR2 YNNKEL (reference sequence). This CDR3 is built from 14 residues. The CDR3 nucleotides are TGTGCCAGCAGCCAAGCCGGCAGCTCCTACGAGCAGTACGTC. Amino acid sequence: CASSQAGSSYEQYV.

This clonotype was found a few times. The CDR3 spells CASSVDTNSPLHF. CDR3 sequence (DNA): TGTGCCAGCAGCGTAGACACCAATTCACCCCTCCACTTT. The J gene is TRBJ1-6, the V gene TRBV9; no clear D gene. The V and J ends lost 0 bases and 7 bases respectively, with 5 bases between them. The CDR3 runs 13 residues. In germline, CDR1 is SGDLS, CDR2 YYNGEE.

This clonotype was seen repeatedly, ten times or more. V gene TRBV20-1 combines with J gene TRBJ2-3; D gene unclear. This CDR3 is 15 amino acids long. Germline loops: CDR1 DFQATT, CDR2 SNEGSKA (reference sequence). The V gene lost 0 bases and the J gene lost 2 bases, with 12 bases spanning the gap. The CDR3 coding sequence is TGCAGTGCTAGAGATTACCTAGGACCCACAGATACGCAGTATTTT. The encoded protein is CSARDYLGPTDTQYF.

At least ten counts were recorded for this clonotype. The chain employs TRBV29-1 and TRBJ2-7; no definite D call. CDR1 SQVTM and CDR2 ANQGSEA come from the germline V gene. The CDR3 loop spans 9 amino acids. V dropped 8 bases and J dropped 4 bases, with 6 bases sitting between them. CDR3 coding DNA: TGCAGCACCGAGTACGAGCAGTACGTC. The encoded protein is CSTEYEQYV.

The chain carries TRBV5-5 and TRBJ2-1, with D perhaps TRBD2 (6 bases). Germline V gene data show CDR1 as SGHKS and CDR2 as YYEKEE (reference sequence). Deletions cut 2 bases from V and 7 bases from J, with 13 bases between. CDR3 size: 14 residues. The chain's CDR3 is CASSFEGLLNEQFF. The CDR3 bases are TGTGCCAGCAGCTTTGAGGGACTGTTAAATGAGCAGTTCTTC.

The sample holds a few counts of this clonotype. The chain combines TRBV19 with TRBJ2-1; D not certain. The V end was cut by 1 base, the J end by 7 bases, with 2 bases between. This CDR3 has 11 residues. Germline-derived CDR1 and CDR2 are LNHDA and SQIVND (reference sequence). The chain's CDR3 is CASSIGNEQFF. The CDR3 nucleotides read TGTGCCAGTAGTATAGGTAATGAGCAGTTCTTC.

The rearrangement uses TRBV7-9 and TRBJ2-1, with TRBD1 matching 7 bases. The CDR3 is 16 residues long. Germline V lookup: CDR1 SEHNR, CDR2 FQNEAQ (reference sequence). The V and J ends lost 4 bases and 0 bases, in that order; junction bases with no gene match: 6. This CDR3 reads CASSYRRGSSYNEQFF. Written as DNA, the CDR3 is TGTGCCAGCAGCTACCGCAGGGGGAGCTCCTACAATGAGCAGTTCTTC.

This clonotype was observed at least ten times. This chain links TRBV19 with TRBJ2-7, with no clear D. Germline V gene data show CDR1 as LNHDA and CDR2 as SQIVND (reference sequence). CDR3 length equals 14 residues. Trimming pared 9 bases from V and 5 bases from J, leaving 20 bases between. CDR3 amino acids: CARPPRPTFHEQYV. CDR3 DNA: TGTGCCAGGCCCCCCCGGCCGACATTCCACGAGCAGTACGTC.

This chain uses TRBV7-9 with TRBJ1-4; no clear D gene. This CDR3 has 14 amino acids. Germline loops: CDR1 SEHNR, CDR2 FQNEAQ (reference sequence). Trimming shortened V by 4 bases and J by 7 bases, and 13 bases separated the two germline ends. The CDR3 region has the DNA TGTGCCAGCAGCTCAGACATCGGTGGTGAAAAACTGTTTTTT. This codes for CASSSDIGGEKLFF.

Only a few counts were recorded for this clonotype. V is TRBV6-7 and J is TRBJ1-2; 9 bases agree with TRBD1. TRBV6-7 is marked as an open reading frame, function uncertain. There are 15 residues in the CDR3. After removal of 7 bases from V and 4 bases from J, the junction contained 10 bases not matched to a gene. DNA of the CDR3: TGTGCCAGCAAATCGCGGGACAGGGATGGCTATGGCTACACCTTC. Translating it yields CASKSRDRDGYGYTF.

This clonotype was seen many times. The rearrangement joins TRBV12-3 or TRBV12-4 to TRBJ2-5; D gene uncertain. The V end lost 6 bases, the J end lost 1 base, and 9 bases lay between the germline ends. The CDR3 loop spans 13 amino acids. In DNA, the CDR3 is TGTGCCAGCAGCCGCAATATCCAAGAGACCCAGTACTTC. Amino acids: CASSRNIQETQYF.